What follows is one T cell receptor (beta chain) and its context. Its specificity is not known. Quantitative molecular-barcoded 5'-RACE generated the TCR beta libraries. Using its own MiXCR run on the 5' RACE reads, TCRdb lists one record per CDR3 protein. The data show roughly 440,000 distinct CDR3 sequences, with roughly 15% seen just once and just over 1% held by the top ten. The data were taken from a study of CD8 T cells in ankylosing spondylitis. Study observations and caveats: The study identified a TCR beta motif of roughly eight highly homologous variants that appeared characteristic of ankylosing spondylitis blood.

Material for sequencing was blood, either unsorted or a sorted T cell fraction (not recorded which). This clonotype originated in a male donor with ankylosing spondylitis.

This chain's CDR3 is CASTTDRVGQPQHF. The DNA for the CDR3 is TGTGCCAGCACCACAGACAGGGTTGGACAGCCCCAGCATTTT. The chain carries TRBV7-8 and TRBJ1-5; 7 bases match TRBD1. V trimming: 7 bases; J trimming: 7 bases; junction bases outside the gene matches: 10. The germline CDR1 and CDR2 sequences are SGHVS and FQNEAQ. The CDR3 is made up of 14 amino acids.